These 9 T cell receptor beta chains came from one sample sequenced in a study of cytomegalovirus exposure and HLA in healthy donors listed by TCRdb under 2017. The library came from the immunoSEQ multiplex PCR assay. A mixture of 60 forward primers for TCR Vbeta segments and 13 reverse primers for TCR Jbeta segments was used in the multiplex PCR. Drawn from immuneACCESS, this table holds only the in-frame rearrangements with V and J called that TCRdb kept. Clones are partly lost; checked studies trace under half to an unresolved V gene and leave the rest unexplained. This sample lists over 250,000 clones; 86% were detected once. The biggest ten clones account for around 4% of the sample. The sequenced sample consisted of PBMCs. The source is a middle-aged man in good health and CMV-seropositive.

V usage is TRBV19 and J usage is TRBJ1-4; 9 nucleotides match TRBD1. V trimming: 6 bases; J trimming: 6 bases; junction bases outside the gene matches: 8. The germline V gene has CDR1 LNHDA and CDR2 SQIVND (reference sequence). CDR3 length equals 15 residues. CDR3 residues: CASRPGTGWYEKLFF. The CDR3 DNA is TGTGCCAGTAGGCCAGGGACAGGGTGGTATGAAAAACTGTTTTTT.

The rearrangement links TRBV7-9 to TRBJ2-1; 8 bases are shared with TRBD1. This CDR3 contains 15 residues. Germline CDR1 and CDR2: SEHNR and FQNEAQ (reference sequence). V gave up 0 bases and J gave up 10 bases; unmatched junction bases: 8. DNA of the CDR3: TGTGCCAGCAGCTTAGCACAGGGGGTTCGCAAGGAGCAGTTCTTC. It is translated as CASSLAQGVRKEQFF.

CDR3 bases: TGTGCCAGCAGCTTGGGGACAGGAAAAGCCCACTACGAGCAGTACTTC. It encodes CASSLGTGKAHYEQYF. The chain employs TRBV5-6 and TRBJ2-7; 7 bases agree with TRBD1. The CDR3 runs 16 residues. J gave up 3 bases and V 0 bases, and 9 bases lay outside the gene matches. The germline V gene has CDR1 SGHDT and CDR2 YYEEEE.

The chain has TRBV18 and TRBJ1-2, with 10 nucleotides matching TRBD1. This CDR3 comprises 16 residues. CDR1 and CDR2 from the germline V gene are KGHSH and LQKENI. J lost 8 bases, V lost 2 bases, and 11 bases had no gene match. The CDR3 nucleotides read TGTGCCAGCTCACCAGGGACAGGGGCGCCGCTAGGAGGCTACACCTTC. Its translation is CASSPGTGAPLGGYTF.

This rearrangement joins TRBV5-1 to TRBJ2-3, with D perhaps matching TRBD2 (6 bases). From germline, CDR1 is SGHRS and CDR2 YFSETQ. Trimming cost V 4 bases and J 0 bases, with 15 bases left between them. The CDR3 runs 16 residues. CDR3 sequence (DNA): TGCGCCAGCAGCATCATCATAGCGGAGAGCACAGATACGCAGTATTTT. Its translation: CASSIIIAESTDTQYF.

The chain carries TRBV5-1 and TRBJ1-2, with 8 bases that match TRBD1. J lost 2 bases, V lost 4 bases, and 1 base had no gene match. CDR3 size: 13 residues. Germline CDR1 is SGHRS and CDR2 is YFSETQ. The CDR3 here is CASSRTGNYGYTF. In DNA form, the CDR3 reads TGCGCCAGCAGCCGGACAGGGAACTATGGCTACACCTTC. The full variable domain, in which reference TRBV5-1 and TRBJ1-2 provide the parts outside the CDR3, is KAGVTQTPRYLIKTRGQQVTLSCSPISGHRSVSWYQQTPGQGLQFLFEYFSETQRNKGNFPGRFSGRQFSNSRSEMNVSTLELGDSALYLCASSRTGNYGYTFGSGTRLTVV.

The rearrangement uses TRBV9 and TRBJ2-1; 9 bases are a match to TRBD2. Germline V CDR1 and CDR2: SGDLS, YYNGEE. The CDR3 spans 16 residues. With V trimmed by 4 bases and J by 8 bases, 13 bases remained unmatched. CDR3 sequence (DNA): TGTGCCAGCAGCTCTGTCGGGGTAGCGGGAGTTGATGAGCAGTTCTTC. This gives the protein CASSSVGVAGVDEQFF.

In regard to this clone: A read error may explain this, as a much larger clone is one base away. The V and J genes are TRBV4-2 and TRBJ1-5; 8 nucleotides agree with TRBD1. CDR1 and CDR2 from the germline V gene are LGHNA and YNFKEQ. The CDR3 consists of 16 residues. The junction had 6 bases not matched to a gene; V was cut back by 0 bases and J by 5 bases. The CDR3 region is CASSQDPGQGYQPQHF. Written as DNA, the CDR3 is TGTGCCAGCAGCCAAGACCCCGGACAGGGTTATCAGCCCCAGCATTTT.

V and J are TRBV11-2 and TRBJ2-7, with D unclear. CDR1 and CDR2 (germline): SGHAT, FQNNGV. V dropped 5 bases and J dropped 3 bases, with 14 bases sitting between them. CDR3 size: 14 residues. CDR3 residues: CASSVDGWVYEQYF. The CDR3 nucleotides read TGTGCCAGCAGCGTCGACGGGTGGGTCTACGAGCAGTACTTC.